These 8 T cell receptor beta chains share one sample of origin, sequenced in a study of Graves' ophthalmopathy and Graves' hyperthyroidism. Amplification of TCR beta CDR3 regions used RNA transcripts. The first-round RT-PCR employed HTBI primers together with the Qiagen OneStep RT-PCR kit. A multiplex PCR was then performed as the second round. Via MiXCR, TCRdb re-called the multiplex PCR reads, giving one row per CDR3 protein. The sample consists of about 210,000 distinct CDR3 sequences, around 30% of them appearing once. Sample: peripheral blood. The receptor source for this set is a man over 45 with Graves' ophthalmopathy.

J is TRBJ1-1 and V is TRBV19; D is unclear. The CDR3 runs 14 residues. CDR1 LNHDA and CDR2 SQIVND come from the germline V gene (reference sequence). The V and J ends lost 7 bases and 2 bases respectively, with 14 bases between them. The CDR3 coding sequence is TGTGCCAGTACTTCCCTAAGTGGAAACACTGAAGCTTTCTTT. Protein product: CASTSLSGNTEAFF.

This clonotype was counted ten times or more. The V call is TRBV5-1, the J call TRBJ1-1; D might be TRBD1 (6 bases). The germline CDR1 and CDR2 sequences are SGHRS and YFSETQ. The V end lost 0 bases, the J end lost 4 bases, and 13 bases lay between the germline ends. The CDR3 runs 15 residues. CDR3 sequence (DNA): TGCGCCAGCAGCTTGGGAGGGGGACTCGCCACTGAAGCTTTCTTT. This encodes CASSLGGGLATEAFF.

This clonotype has ten or more counts. This chain joins TRBV7-2 and TRBJ2-7, with TRBD2 as a possible D gene (7 bases). CDR1 is SGHTA and CDR2 is FQGNSA in the germline V gene. The CDR3 has 16 residues. Trimming took off 5 bases at V and 1 base at J, with 18 bases between the two ends. For the CDR3, the DNA is TGTGCCAGCAGCGCTGACGGGGGGCTGCGATCCTACGAGCAGTACTTC. Protein: CASSADGGLRSYEQYF.

This clonotype appeared many times. This CDR3 reads CSARDETSGAYEQYF. The CDR3 region has the DNA TGCAGTGCTAGAGACGAGACTAGCGGGGCCTACGAGCAGTACTTC. The V call is TRBV20-1, the J call TRBJ2-7, with 11 nucleotides matching TRBD2. The germline V gene has CDR1 DFQATT and CDR2 SNEGSKA (reference sequence). V shed 0 bases, J shed 2 bases, and the junction held 3 bases outside the gene matches. CDR3 length: 15 amino acids.

This clonotype was recorded many times. This rearrangement joins TRBV12-3 or TRBV12-4 to TRBJ2-5; D not certain. The CDR3 length is 13 residues. Trimming removed 5 bases from V and 10 bases from J, with 17 bases in between. CDR3 sequence reads: CASSPSLTGGQYF. DNA of the CDR3: TGTGCCAGCAGTCCAAGCCTTACGGGTGGCCAGTACTTC.

This clonotype was seen at least ten times. A much more abundant neighbour one base away suggests this may be a read error. CDR3: CASSQGTGVNTEAFF. In DNA, the CDR3 is TGTGCCAGCAGCCAAGGGACAGGGGTGAACACTGAAGCTTTCTTT. V and J are TRBV3-1 and TRBJ1-1, with 9 bases aligning to TRBD1. CDR1 and CDR2 from the germline V gene are LGHDT and YNNKEL (reference sequence). The J segment lost 0 bases and the V segment lost 1 base, leaving 0 bases of the junction unmatched. This CDR3 spans 15 amino acids.

The chain uses TRBV30 and TRBJ1-3; no firm D call. Trimming removed 3 bases from V and 0 bases from J, with 9 bases in between. The germline V gene has CDR1 GTSNPN and CDR2 SVGIG (reference sequence). There are 14 residues in the CDR3. The CDR3 DNA follows: TGTGCCTGGAGGGTAGGCAGCTCTGGAAACACCATATATTTT. It yields the protein CAWRVGSSGNTIYF.

There are many counts of this clonotype. The chain employs TRBV7-2 and TRBJ1-1; D is uncertain. Trimming shortened V by 2 bases and J by 6 bases, and 16 bases separated the two germline ends. This CDR3 is built from 15 residues. Per the germline V gene, CDR1 is SGHTA and CDR2 is FQGNSA. The chain's CDR3 is CASSLHPELTSEAFF. CDR3 DNA: TGTGCCAGCAGCTTACATCCCGAATTGACGTCTGAAGCTTTCTTT. The complete variable domain, with remaining parts taken from reference TRBV7-2 and TRBJ1-1, reads GAGVSQSPSNKVTEKGKDVELRCDPISGHTALYWYRQSLGQGLEFLIYFQGNSAPDKSGLPSDRFSAERTGGSVSTLTIQRTQQEDSAVYLCASSLHPELTSEAFFGQGTRLTVV.